This is a list of T cell receptor beta chains from one sample in a study of blood T cell dynamics during melanoma immunotherapy. Using immunoSEQ multiplex PCR, the repertoire was profiled, and TCRdb retains in-frame clones only, with some absent. The table includes about 17,000 clones, 65% to 90% detected once. The sample was blood, taken from a patient treated with checkpoint blockade. Source of these receptors: a human donor with melanoma. Each CDR3 is given with its conserved first and last residue. Each record gives: J gene, V gene, clone size, D gene, CDR3 DNA, CDR3 protein. A D gene is named only where the DNA matches it firmly. Part of the rows lack a size; the others show once, few, many or a class for expanded clones.

j_call: TRBJ2-1; v_call: TRBV14; clone_size: .; d_call: .; cdr3_nt: TGTGCCAGCAGCCAAGATTGGGGCGGGACATACAATGAGCAGTTCTTC; cdr3_aa: CASSQDWGGTYNEQFF
j_call: TRBJ1-5; v_call: TRBV28; clone_size: .; d_call: .; cdr3_nt: TGTGCCAGCAGTCGGGACACCCCGTCGAATCAGCCCCAGCATTTT; cdr3_aa: CASSRDTPSNQPQHF
j_call: TRBJ1-6; v_call: TRBV6-5; clone_size: .; d_call: .; cdr3_nt: TGTGCCAGCGGGAAAGCAGGGCGAAATTCACCCCTCCACTTT; cdr3_aa: CASGKAGRNSPLHF
j_call: TRBJ2-7; v_call: TRBV5-8; clone_size: .; d_call: TRBD2; cdr3_nt: TGTGCCAGCAGCTTGGGCCGACTAGCGGGAGGGCGGGTAATCTACGAGCAGTACTTC; cdr3_aa: CASSLGRLAGGRVIYEQYF
j_call: TRBJ2-1; v_call: TRBV5-1; clone_size: .; d_call: TRBD2; cdr3_nt: TGCGCCAGCAGCAACGAGGCTAGCGGCTACAATGAGCAGTTCTTC; cdr3_aa: CASSNEASGYNEQFF
j_call: TRBJ2-2; v_call: TRBV5-1; clone_size: .; d_call: .; cdr3_nt: TGCGCCAGCAGCTCTATTGATCCCACCGGGGAGCTGTTTTTT; cdr3_aa: CASSSIDPTGELFF
j_call: TRBJ1-1; v_call: TRBV15; clone_size: .; d_call: .; cdr3_nt: TGTGCCACCAGCAGAAATCCCGGGGGGGAAGCTTTCTTT; cdr3_aa: CATSRNPGGEAFF
j_call: TRBJ2-1; v_call: TRBV9; clone_size: .; d_call: TRBD2; cdr3_nt: TGTGCCAGCAGCCCCACCGGGACTAGCGGGAGCTCCTACAATGAGCAGTTCTTC; cdr3_aa: CASSPTGTSGSSYNEQFF
j_call: TRBJ1-4; v_call: TRBV15; clone_size: .; d_call: .; cdr3_nt: TGTGCCACCAGCTCCCTCGACAGGACTAATGAAAAACTGTTTTTT; cdr3_aa: CATSSLDRTNEKLFF
j_call: TRBJ1-5; v_call: TRBV10-3; clone_size: .; d_call: TRBD1; cdr3_nt: TGTGCCATCAGAGGGGACAGGGCTCAGCCCCAGCATTTT; cdr3_aa: CAIRGDRAQPQHF
j_call: TRBJ2-7; v_call: TRBV18; clone_size: .; d_call: .; cdr3_nt: TGTGCCAGCTCACCAAACTACGAGCAGTACTTC; cdr3_aa: CASSPNYEQYF
j_call: TRBJ1-5; v_call: TRBV15; clone_size: .; d_call: .; cdr3_nt: TGTGCCGCACGAAGAAACAGTAATCAGCCCCAGCATTTT; cdr3_aa: CAARRNSNQPQHF
j_call: TRBJ2-7; v_call: TRBV27; clone_size: .; d_call: TRBD2; cdr3_nt: TGTGCCAGCAGTACTAGCGGGAGGAGATACGAGCAGTACTTC; cdr3_aa: CASSTSGRRYEQYF
j_call: TRBJ1-4; v_call: TRBV6-4; clone_size: .; d_call: .; cdr3_nt: TGTGCCAGCAGTGAAAGGTGGGGATCGGACAAAGCTAATGAAAAACTGTTTTTT; cdr3_aa: CASSERWGSDKANEKLFF
j_call: TRBJ2-7; v_call: TRBV5-1; clone_size: .; d_call: .; cdr3_nt: TGCGCCAGCAGCCTCCCGGAAGCGGTCGAGCAGTACTTC; cdr3_aa: CASSLPEAVEQYF
j_call: TRBJ2-1; v_call: TRBV5-4; clone_size: .; d_call: TRBD1; cdr3_nt: TGTGCCAGCAGCTCACAGGGGAACTCCTACAATGAGCAGTTCTTC; cdr3_aa: CASSSQGNSYNEQFF
j_call: TRBJ2-3; v_call: TRBV18; clone_size: .; d_call: .; cdr3_nt: TGTGCCAGCTCCCCCAGGGGAGGCACAGATACGCAGTATTTT; cdr3_aa: CASSPRGGTDTQYF
j_call: TRBJ1-1; v_call: TRBV11-1; clone_size: .; d_call: .; cdr3_nt: TGTGCCAGCAGCTTAGGGGCGCGAGCTTTCTTT; cdr3_aa: CASSLGARAFF
j_call: TRBJ2-4; v_call: TRBV11-3; clone_size: .; d_call: TRBD1; cdr3_nt: TGTGCCAGCAGCAGTAACAGGGGGGATACCAAAAACATTCAGTACTTC; cdr3_aa: CASSSNRGDTKNIQYF
j_call: TRBJ1-5; v_call: TRBV7-9; clone_size: few; d_call: .; cdr3_nt: TGTGCCAGCAGCTTAGGAAATCAGCCCCAGCATTTT; cdr3_aa: CASSLGNQPQHF
j_call: TRBJ2-7; v_call: TRBV10-3; clone_size: .; d_call: .; cdr3_nt: TGTGCCATCAGTGAGCCCGGACAGAACTACGAGCAGTACTTC; cdr3_aa: CAISEPGQNYEQYF
j_call: TRBJ2-5; v_call: TRBV7-3; clone_size: .; d_call: .; cdr3_nt: TGTGCCAGCAGGTCATCAGGGGCCGATCGAGAGACCCAGTACTTC; cdr3_aa: CASRSSGADRETQYF
j_call: TRBJ2-7; v_call: TRBV27; clone_size: .; d_call: .; cdr3_nt: TGTGCCAGCAGTGGAGGGACAGAGACCTACGAGCAGTACTTC; cdr3_aa: CASSGGTETYEQYF
j_call: TRBJ2-3; v_call: TRBV9; clone_size: .; d_call: TRBD2; cdr3_nt: TGTGCCAGCAGCGTAGGGAACGGCGGGAGGGCAGCAGATACGCAGTATTTT; cdr3_aa: CASSVGNGGRAADTQYF
j_call: TRBJ1-6; v_call: TRBV27; clone_size: .; d_call: .; cdr3_nt: TGTGCCAGCGGCCAGTCGGGGGAGCTTTCACCCCTCCACTTT; cdr3_aa: CASGQSGELSPLHF
j_call: TRBJ2-2; v_call: TRBV28; clone_size: .; d_call: TRBD2; cdr3_nt: TGTGCCAGCAGTTTACCCGATCATCGGTCGGCGGGAGTGCGAAGCACCGGGGAGCTGTTTTTT; cdr3_aa: CASSLPDHRSAGVRSTGELFF
j_call: TRBJ2-7; v_call: TRBV6-5; clone_size: .; d_call: .; cdr3_nt: TGTGCCAGCATGGGCCGGGGGAGTCTCTCCTACGAGCAGTACTTC; cdr3_aa: CASMGRGSLSYEQYF
j_call: TRBJ1-5; v_call: TRBV28; clone_size: medium-sized; d_call: TRBD1; cdr3_nt: TGTGCCAGCAGTTCCGGGACAGGACTCAATCAGCCCCAGCATTTT; cdr3_aa: CASSSGTGLNQPQHF
j_call: TRBJ1-2; v_call: TRBV5-8; clone_size: once; d_call: .; cdr3_nt: TGTGCCAGCAGAGAAGACGGCTACACCTTC; cdr3_aa: CASREDGYTF
j_call: TRBJ1-3; v_call: TRBV4-2; clone_size: few; d_call: .; cdr3_nt: TGTGCCAGCAGCCAAGATTTGATAGGGATCTCTGGAAACACCATATATTTT; cdr3_aa: CASSQDLIGISGNTIYF
j_call: TRBJ1-1; v_call: TRBV11-2; clone_size: .; d_call: TRBD1; cdr3_nt: TGTGCCAGCAGCCCGACAGGGGGCCTTTTAAACACTGAAGCTTTCTTT; cdr3_aa: CASSPTGGLLNTEAFF
j_call: TRBJ2-7; v_call: TRBV19; clone_size: once; d_call: TRBD2; cdr3_nt: TGTGCCAGTAGTCCCGGACTAGCGGGAAACGAGCAGTACTTC; cdr3_aa: CASSPGLAGNEQYF
j_call: TRBJ2-7; v_call: TRBV29-1; clone_size: .; d_call: .; cdr3_nt: TGCAGCGCGAAAGGGGGGGACAGGAACACCTACGAGCAGTACTTC; cdr3_aa: CSAKGGDRNTYEQYF
j_call: TRBJ2-6; v_call: TRBV7-2; clone_size: .; d_call: .; cdr3_nt: TGTGCCAGCAGCTTTAAGTTCCTAGCTCAGAGCTCTGGGGCCAACGTCCTGACTTTC; cdr3_aa: CASSFKFLAQSSGANVLTF
j_call: TRBJ1-2; v_call: TRBV11-3; clone_size: .; d_call: TRBD1; cdr3_nt: TGTGCCAGCAGCACGGGACAGTCATGGGATGGCTACACCTTC; cdr3_aa: CASSTGQSWDGYTF
j_call: TRBJ1-4; v_call: TRBV27; clone_size: .; d_call: TRBD1; cdr3_nt: TGTGCCAGCAGTTCACAGGACAGGGGAGTTGAAAAACTGTTTTTT; cdr3_aa: CASSSQDRGVEKLFF
j_call: TRBJ1-2; v_call: TRBV27; clone_size: .; d_call: TRBD1; cdr3_nt: TGTGCCAGCAGCCTCGGGACAGGGTATGGCTACACCTTC; cdr3_aa: CASSLGTGYGYTF
j_call: TRBJ2-2; v_call: TRBV29-1; clone_size: .; d_call: TRBD2; cdr3_nt: TGCAGCGGCAAGGCGGGGGCGAACACCGGGGAGCTGTTTTTT; cdr3_aa: CSGKAGANTGELFF
j_call: TRBJ2-5; v_call: TRBV28; clone_size: .; d_call: .; cdr3_nt: TGTGCCAGCAGTCCCGAGTATGAGGTACTGGGACAAGAGACCCAGTACTTC; cdr3_aa: CASSPEYEVLGQETQYF
j_call: TRBJ2-7; v_call: TRBV12-5; clone_size: .; d_call: TRBD2; cdr3_nt: TGTGCTAGTGGCCGCGGGGGGGCCTACGAGCAGTACTTC; cdr3_aa: CASGRGGAYEQYF
j_call: TRBJ2-1; v_call: TRBV7-6; clone_size: .; d_call: .; cdr3_nt: TGTGCCAGCAGCTTAGAGGGAGCGACAGTTTACAATGAGCAGTTCTTC; cdr3_aa: CASSLEGATVYNEQFF
j_call: TRBJ2-3; v_call: TRBV7-3; clone_size: .; d_call: .; cdr3_nt: TGTGCCAGCAGCTTAGGCTCTAGCGTAGATACGCAGTATTTT; cdr3_aa: CASSLGSSVDTQYF
j_call: TRBJ2-7; v_call: TRBV30; clone_size: .; d_call: .; cdr3_nt: TGTGCCTGGAGTATGGGCCTTTCTTACGAGCAGTACTTC; cdr3_aa: CAWSMGLSYEQYF
j_call: TRBJ2-3; v_call: TRBV7-9; clone_size: .; d_call: TRBD1; cdr3_nt: TGTGCCAGCAGCACTCAAGGGACAGGGTACACAGATACGCAGTATTTT; cdr3_aa: CASSTQGTGYTDTQYF
j_call: TRBJ2-7; v_call: TRBV7-2; clone_size: .; d_call: TRBD2; cdr3_nt: TGTGCCAGCAGCAATAGCGGGTTTGGGGGGTACGAGCAGTACTTC; cdr3_aa: CASSNSGFGGYEQYF
j_call: TRBJ1-1; v_call: TRBV4-3; clone_size: .; d_call: .; cdr3_nt: TGCGCCAGCAGCCAAGTTCTGGGCACTGAAGCTTTCTTT; cdr3_aa: CASSQVLGTEAFF
j_call: TRBJ1-2; v_call: TRBV5-1; clone_size: .; d_call: .; cdr3_nt: TGCGCCAGCAGCTTCGGCGGTAACTATGGCTACACCTTC; cdr3_aa: CASSFGGNYGYTF
j_call: TRBJ1-6; v_call: TRBV6-6; clone_size: .; d_call: .; cdr3_nt: TGTGCCAGCGGATTATATTCACCCCTCCACTTT; cdr3_aa: CASGLYSPLHF
j_call: TRBJ2-1; v_call: TRBV7-2; clone_size: .; d_call: TRBD2; cdr3_nt: TGTGCCAGCAGCTTAGGGGGACTAGTATCCTACAATGAGCAGTTCTTC; cdr3_aa: CASSLGGLVSYNEQFF
j_call: TRBJ1-2; v_call: TRBV5-1; clone_size: .; d_call: .; cdr3_nt: TGCGCCAGCAGCTTGGGGGGCAGCATCTATGGCTACACCTTC; cdr3_aa: CASSLGGSIYGYTF
j_call: TRBJ2-1; v_call: TRBV12-5; clone_size: .; d_call: TRBD2; cdr3_nt: TGTGCTAGTGGTACGGGGACTAGCGGGCGGGACAGATACCTTTCCTACAATGAGCAGTTCTTC; cdr3_aa: CASGTGTSGRDRYLSYNEQFF
j_call: TRBJ1-2; v_call: TRBV19; clone_size: .; d_call: .; cdr3_nt: TGTGCCAGTAGTATAAATCAGGGAAGCGGCTATGGCTACACCTTC; cdr3_aa: CASSINQGSGYGYTF
j_call: TRBJ2-6; v_call: TRBV19; clone_size: .; d_call: .; cdr3_nt: TGTGCCAGTAGTCCTCACGGGGCCCCAGGGGCCAACGTCCTGACTTTC; cdr3_aa: CASSPHGAPGANVLTF
j_call: TRBJ2-7; v_call: TRBV7-9; clone_size: .; d_call: .; cdr3_nt: TGTGCCAGCAGAGGGGACACTACCTACGAGCAGTACTTC; cdr3_aa: CASRGDTTYEQYF
j_call: TRBJ1-1; v_call: TRBV19; clone_size: .; d_call: .; cdr3_nt: TGTGCCAGCGACGCGGGTCAGATGAACACTGAAGCTTTCTTT; cdr3_aa: CASDAGQMNTEAFF